The present TCR beta chain was sequenced within a study of CD8+ T cells in alopecia areata. Per germline, CDR1 MNHEY and CDR2 SVGAGI. The CDR3 contains 12 residues. Trimming removed 5 bases at V and 2 bases at J, with 6 bases between. The study, taken as a whole, reports: Mouse data revealed clearer TCR sharing than patient data did, a gap possibly tied to HLA. Higher clonality was seen in lesional scalp than in normal scalp, especially in alopecia totalis/universalis.

It was cDNA, reverse transcribed from extracted RNA, that served as the sequencing template. The data were produced by immunoSEQ multiplex PCR, yet TCRdb's version contains in-frame clones alone and is incomplete. This table has some 180,000 clones, around 50% appearing once. On this clone: Antigen specificity is unknown.

The material sequenced was CD8+ T cells sorted from blood. The receptor was isolated from a human donor in good health. This chain connects TRBV6-5 to TRBJ2-5; D is undetermined. CDR3 coding DNA: TGTGCCAGCAGTGGCTGGCAAGAGACCCAGTACTTC. Its protein is CASSGWQETQYF.